This T cell receptor (beta chain) was profiled in a study of early T cells in non-severe SARS-CoV-2 infection. Looking at the study overall: Chains stayed unpaired after sequencing of bulk RNA from unsorted whole blood. Study-level points and caveats: Anti-spike CD8 responses were favored in VDJdb matching, and private and CD4 specificities were missed.

This clonotype was found many times. Antigen unknown. Researchers attached unique molecular identifiers to individual cDNA molecules. TCRdb re-analysed the 5' RACE reads in MiXCR, keeping a single row per CDR3 protein. The sample has about 83,000 distinct CDR3 sequences; approximately 13% are singletons. The CDR3 length is 13 residues. The germline V and J ends were trimmed by 3 bases and 1 base, with 7 bases remaining between them. Per germline, CDR1 SNHLY and CDR2 FYNNEI. J is TRBJ2-7 and V is TRBV2; D ambiguous. The clonotype was recovered from an adult who was a healthcare worker with PCR-confirmed SARS-CoV-2 infection or an uninfected control (not recorded which). The sequenced material came from whole blood. CDR3 sequence reads: CASSEYGSYEQYF. The CDR3, as DNA: TGTGCCAGCAGTGAGTACGGTTCCTACGAGCAGTACTTC.